This TCR beta chain was retrieved from a study of patients and donors after allogeneic stem cell transplantation. In TCRdb, the RT-PCR reads were re-called with MiXCR into one record per CDR3 protein. This sample has a few hundred thousand distinct CDR3 sequences, with 38% found just once. CDR1 and CDR2 (germline): SGHTS, YDEGEE. The CDR3 runs to 16 residues. Regarding this clonotype: An end of the junction does not agree with germline; a read error may underlie this.

Sequenced: blood, either unsorted or a sorted T cell fraction (not recorded which). The sequence was obtained from a human donor who was either an allogeneic HSCT recipient or a stem cell or donor lymphocyte infusion donor (not recorded which). It is not recorded whose cells these are; they may come from a transplant donor. The chain has TRBV5-8 and TRBJ2-7; 8 nucleotides line up with TRBD1. CDR3 residues: CASSLDRVRYSYEQYF. As DNA, the CDR3 is TGTGCCAGCAGTTTGGACAGGGTAAGGTACTCCTACGAGCAGTACTTC.